This T cell receptor beta chain appears in the sequencing data of a study of blood T cells in healthy people across ages. Study-wide results and caveats: Changes in expanded clonotypes were possibly confounded, as the CMV status of donors was unknown. Diversity of TCR beta per million T cells declined in a roughly linear way with age.

This clonotype was recorded many times. The antigen is undetermined. The CDR3 is 15 amino acids. Trimming cost V 5 bases and J 3 bases, with 14 bases left between them. Germline CDR1 SGHVS, CDR2 FQNEAQ. Combining a sample-barcoded 5' primer with a J-beta primer mix, a second PCR ran for roughly 7 to 12 cycles. Every sample returned 2.5 million or more CDR3-containing paired-end reads. A single record per CDR3 protein comes from TCRdb applying MiXCR to the 5' RACE reads. The sample lists some 790,000 distinct CDR3 sequences, about 28% occurring once. The sequencing input was blood. This receptor was identified in a woman older than 75 in good health. V usage is TRBV7-8 and J usage is TRBJ1-5; a weak D match, TRBD1 (6 bases). CDR3 DNA sequence: TGTGCCAGCAGCACCGGGACATTCAACAATCAGCCCCAGCATTTT. This codes for CASSTGTFNNQPQHF.